The clone carrying this TCR beta chain was observed a few times. The sample originates from a study of blood T cells in healthy people across ages. It was with a sample-barcoded 5' primer and a J-beta primer mix that a second PCR of roughly 7 to 12 cycles was run. TCRdb re-called the 5' RACE reads through MiXCR, storing one row per CDR3 protein. The sample records around 520,000 distinct CDR3 sequences, around 27% being singletons. The sample also formed part of further work on T cells of mothers and their children.

The TCR comes from a boy aged 2 to 10 in good health. The sequenced sample was blood.

CDR3 nucleotides: TGTGCCTGGAGTGTACGTTTCGCAGGGACAGCTGGAAACACCATATATTTT. Translated: CAWSVRFAGTAGNTIYF. The chain carries TRBV30 and TRBJ1-3, with 7 bases lining up with TRBD1. The V segment lost 0 bases and the J segment 2 bases; nucleotides outside the gene matches: 10. Germline V gene lookup returns CDR1 GTSNPN and CDR2 SVGIG (reference sequence). The CDR3 spans 17 residues.